This T cell receptor (beta chain) was observed in a study of blood T cells in healthy people across ages. Sample-barcoded 5' priming and a J-beta primer mix drove a second PCR of about 7 to 11 cycles. Each sample provided no less than 2.5 million CDR3-containing paired-end reads. TCRdb reprocessed the 5' RACE reads via MiXCR and lists one record per CDR3 protein. The data hold about a million distinct CDR3 sequences, with approximately 49% observed a single time. V lost 1 base and J lost 2; bases outside the gene matches: 7. CDR3 length equals 16 residues. The germline V gene encodes CDR1 DFQATT and CDR2 SNEGSKA (reference sequence). Study-wide results and caveats: There were more naive CD4+ cells and higher diversity in long-lived donors than in aged donors.

In this sample, this clonotype turned up a few times. The antigen remains unidentified. Material: blood. This sequence originates from a man aged 25-45 years in good health. The rearrangement uses TRBV20-1 and TRBJ2-5, with TRBD1 matching 10 bases. The CDR3 spells CSARVHGTGVQETQYF. CDR3 bases: TGCAGTGCTAGAGTACACGGGACAGGGGTGCAAGAGACCCAGTACTTC.